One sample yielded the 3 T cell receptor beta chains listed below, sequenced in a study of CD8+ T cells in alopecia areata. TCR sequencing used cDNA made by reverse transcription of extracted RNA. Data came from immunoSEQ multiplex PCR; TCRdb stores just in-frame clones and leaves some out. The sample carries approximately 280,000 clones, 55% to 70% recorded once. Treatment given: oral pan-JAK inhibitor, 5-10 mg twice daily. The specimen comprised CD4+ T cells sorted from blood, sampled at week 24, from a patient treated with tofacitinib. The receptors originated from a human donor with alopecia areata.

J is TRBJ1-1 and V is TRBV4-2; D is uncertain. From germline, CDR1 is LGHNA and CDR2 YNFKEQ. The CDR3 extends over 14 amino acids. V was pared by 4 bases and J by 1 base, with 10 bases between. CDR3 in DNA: TGTGCCAGCAGCCGAGAGGTGGGGAACACTGAAGCTTTCTTT. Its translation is CASSREVGNTEAFF.

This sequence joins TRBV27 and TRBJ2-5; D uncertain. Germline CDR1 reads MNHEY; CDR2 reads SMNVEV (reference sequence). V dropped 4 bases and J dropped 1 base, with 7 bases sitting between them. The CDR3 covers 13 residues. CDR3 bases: TGTGCCAGCAGTTACACCTTCCAAGAGACCCAGTACTTC. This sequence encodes CASSYTFQETQYF.

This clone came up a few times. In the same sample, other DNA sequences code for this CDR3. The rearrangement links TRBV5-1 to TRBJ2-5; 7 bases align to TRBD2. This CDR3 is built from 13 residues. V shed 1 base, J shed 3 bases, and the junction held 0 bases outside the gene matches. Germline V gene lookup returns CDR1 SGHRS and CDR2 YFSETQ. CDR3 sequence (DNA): TGCGCCAGCAGCTTGAGCGGGGAAGAGACCCAGTACTTC. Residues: CASSLSGEETQYF. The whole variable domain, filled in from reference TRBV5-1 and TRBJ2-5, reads KAGVTQTPRYLIKTRGQQVTLSCSPISGHRSVSWYQQTPGQGLQFLFEYFSETQRNKGNFPGRFSGRQFSNSRSEMNVSTLELGDSALYLCASSLSGEETQYFGPGTRLLVL.